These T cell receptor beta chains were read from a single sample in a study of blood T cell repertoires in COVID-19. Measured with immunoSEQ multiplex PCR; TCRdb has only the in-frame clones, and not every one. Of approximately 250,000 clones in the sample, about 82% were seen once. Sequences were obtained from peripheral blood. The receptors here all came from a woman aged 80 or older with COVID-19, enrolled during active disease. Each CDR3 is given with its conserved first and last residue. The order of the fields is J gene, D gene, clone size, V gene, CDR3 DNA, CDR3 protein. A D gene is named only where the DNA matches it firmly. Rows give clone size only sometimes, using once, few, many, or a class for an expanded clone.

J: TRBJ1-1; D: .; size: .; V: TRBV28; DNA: TGTGCCAGCAGTTTATTGGGGAGAGAAGCTTTCTTT; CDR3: CASSLLGREAFF
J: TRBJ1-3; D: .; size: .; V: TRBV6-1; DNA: TGTGCCAGCAGTCCTACTAGTGGCAGGGGCCACACCATATATTTT; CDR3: CASSPTSGRGHTIYF
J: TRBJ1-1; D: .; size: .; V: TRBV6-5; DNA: TGTGCCAGCAGAGCGGATACGCCTTGGACTGAAGCTTTCTTT; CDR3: CASRADTPWTEAFF
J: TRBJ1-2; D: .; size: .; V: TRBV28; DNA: TGTGCCAGCCTAGTACGGGGATTTGATGGCTACACCTTC; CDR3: CASLVRGFDGYTF
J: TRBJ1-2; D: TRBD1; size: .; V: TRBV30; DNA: TGTGCCTGGAGTGTAAAGGGACAGGGCTTGTACGGCTACACCTTC; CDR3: CAWSVKGQGLYGYTF
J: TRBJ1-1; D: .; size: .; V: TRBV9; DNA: TGTGCCAGCAGCGTTGAGAGCGTGAACACTGAAGCTTTCTTT; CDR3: CASSVESVNTEAFF
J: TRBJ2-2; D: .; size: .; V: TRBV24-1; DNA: TGTGCCACCAGTGATCCAGGGTTCGGGGAGCTGTTTTTT; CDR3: CATSDPGFGELFF
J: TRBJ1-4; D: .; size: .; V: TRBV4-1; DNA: TGCGCCAGCAGCCAAGAGAGAGCCGGACAAGGCACTTCAACAACTAATGAAAAACTGTTTTTT; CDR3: CASSQERAGQGTSTTNEKLFF
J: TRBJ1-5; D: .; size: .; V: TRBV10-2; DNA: TGCGCCAGCAGTATACAGTTAGATAGCAATCAGCCCCAGCATTTT; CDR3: CASSIQLDSNQPQHF
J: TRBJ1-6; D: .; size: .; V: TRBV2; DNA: TGTGCCAGCAGGGAGGGGTTTAATTCACCCCTCCACTTT; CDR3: CASREGFNSPLHF
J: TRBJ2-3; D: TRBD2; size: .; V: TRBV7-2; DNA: TGTGCCAGCTTAGACCGGGGGGGCAGCAAGTATACGCAGTATTTT; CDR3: CASLDRGGSKYTQYF
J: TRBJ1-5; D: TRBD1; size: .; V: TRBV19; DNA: TGTGCCAGTAGTAGGGACAGGTTAAATCAGCCCCAGCATTTT; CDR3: CASSRDRLNQPQHF
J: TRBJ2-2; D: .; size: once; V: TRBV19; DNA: TGTGCCAGTACCCGTGCCTTACACCTCGGGACCGGGGAGCTGTTTTTT; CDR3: CASTRALHLGTGELFF
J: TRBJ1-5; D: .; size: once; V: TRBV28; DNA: TGTGCCAGCTCGGGTGGGACAATAAATCAGCCCCAGCATTTT; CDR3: CASSGGTINQPQHF
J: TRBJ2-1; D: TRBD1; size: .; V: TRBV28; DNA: TGTGCCAGCAGTGCGCCGGGACAGGAGGGGCGGCAGTTCTTC; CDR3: CASSAPGQEGRQFF
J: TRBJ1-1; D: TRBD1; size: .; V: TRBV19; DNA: TGTGCCAGTAGTACCTCGACAGGGTACGGTGAAGCTTTCTTT; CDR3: CASSTSTGYGEAFF
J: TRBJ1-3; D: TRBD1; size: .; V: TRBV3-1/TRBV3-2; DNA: TGTGCCAGCAGCCAAGCCCGGACAGGGGTCGGGAACACCATATATTTT; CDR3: CASSQARTGVGNTIYF
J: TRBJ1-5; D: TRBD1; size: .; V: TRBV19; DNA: TGTGCCAGTAGTATAACAGGGGTCAATCAGCCCCAGCATTTT; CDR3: CASSITGVNQPQHF
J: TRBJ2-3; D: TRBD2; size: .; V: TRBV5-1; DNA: TGCGCCAGCAGCGAGTCCGGGACTAGGGCAGATACGCAGTATTTT; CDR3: CASSESGTRADTQYF
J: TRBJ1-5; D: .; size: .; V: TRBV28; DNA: TGTGCCAGCAGTTTATTGGGGGGGGCGAAGGGCAATCAGCCCCAGCATTTT; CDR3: CASSLLGGAKGNQPQHF
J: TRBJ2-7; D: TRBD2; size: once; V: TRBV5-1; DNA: TGCGCCAGCAGCTTGGGCGGGACTAGCGTTGTGAGCGAGCAGTACTTC; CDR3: CASSLGGTSVVSEQYF
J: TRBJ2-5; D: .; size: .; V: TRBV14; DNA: TGTGCCAGCAGCCCGGGTTGGCGGGGTCAAGAGACCCAGTACTTC; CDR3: CASSPGWRGQETQYF
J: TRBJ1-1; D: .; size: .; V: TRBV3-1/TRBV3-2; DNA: TGTGCCAGCAGCCAACAGGGGTTCTCGGCTTTCTTT; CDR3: CASSQQGFSAFF
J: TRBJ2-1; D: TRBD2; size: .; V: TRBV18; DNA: TGTGCCAGCTCACCTGGCTCGACTAGCGTCAATGAGCAGTTCTTC; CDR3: CASSPGSTSVNEQFF
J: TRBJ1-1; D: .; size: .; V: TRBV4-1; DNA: TGCGCCAGCAGCCTGGAGCCGAACACTGAAGCTTTCTTT; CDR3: CASSLEPNTEAFF
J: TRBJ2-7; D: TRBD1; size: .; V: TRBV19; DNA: TGTGCCAGTAGTGCATCGGACAGGGCGGCCTACGAGCAGTACTTC; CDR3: CASSASDRAAYEQYF
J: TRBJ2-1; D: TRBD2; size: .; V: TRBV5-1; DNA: TGCGCCAGCAGCTTGGCGGCTAGCGGGGGAAGGAATGAGCAGTTCTTC; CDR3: CASSLAASGGRNEQFF
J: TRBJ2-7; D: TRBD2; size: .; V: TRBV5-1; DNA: TGCGCCAGCAGCTTAACTAGCGGCTCCTACGAGCAGTACTTC; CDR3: CASSLTSGSYEQYF
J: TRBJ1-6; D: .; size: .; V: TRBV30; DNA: TGTGCCTGGAGTTTAGGGGGTAACACCAATTCACCCCTCCACTTT; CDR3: CAWSLGGNTNSPLHF
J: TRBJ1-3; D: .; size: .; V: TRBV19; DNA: TGTGCCAGTACGAGGGAAACTGGAAACACCATATATTTT; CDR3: CASTRETGNTIYF
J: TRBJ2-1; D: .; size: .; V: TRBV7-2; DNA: TGTGCCAGCAGCTTAAGTCGGGTCGAGGTATCCTACAATGAGCAGTTCTTC; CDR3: CASSLSRVEVSYNEQFF
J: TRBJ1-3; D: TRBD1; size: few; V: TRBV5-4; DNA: TGTGCCAGCAGCTGGACAGGGGCTGGAAACACCATATATTTT; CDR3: CASSWTGAGNTIYF
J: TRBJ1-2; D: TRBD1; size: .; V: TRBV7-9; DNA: TGTGCCAGCAGTACGGAAGGGGACAGGGGGCCCTATGGCTACACCTTC; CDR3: CASSTEGDRGPYGYTF
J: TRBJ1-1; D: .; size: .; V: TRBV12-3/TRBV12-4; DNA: TGTGCCAGCAGTCACAGGGACGGTGAAGCTTTCTTT; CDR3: CASSHRDGEAFF
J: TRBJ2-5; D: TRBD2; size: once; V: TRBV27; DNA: TGTGCCAGCAGTTTACACCCCCCCGGGACTAGCGGGGGGCCATTCCAAGAGACCCAGTACTTC; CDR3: CASSLHPPGTSGGPFQETQYF
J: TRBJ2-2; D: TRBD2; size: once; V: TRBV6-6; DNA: TGTGCCAGCAGTCTTCTCAGGACTAGCGGGGGAAACGGGGAGCTGTTTTTT; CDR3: CASSLLRTSGGNGELFF
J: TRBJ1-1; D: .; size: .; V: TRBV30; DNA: TGTGCCTGGACCCGCATCCAGGGGTTTGTAGCTTTCTTT; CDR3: CAWTRIQGFVAFF
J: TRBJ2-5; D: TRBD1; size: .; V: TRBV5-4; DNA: TGTGCCAGCAGCACGCGGACAGGGGTCCAAGAGACCCAGTACTTC; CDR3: CASSTRTGVQETQYF
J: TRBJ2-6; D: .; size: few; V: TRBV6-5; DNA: TGTGCCAGCAAGCAAGGAGGGACTGGGGCCAACGTCCTGACTTTC; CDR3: CASKQGGTGANVLTF
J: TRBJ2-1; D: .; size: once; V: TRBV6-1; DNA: TGTGCCAGCAGTGAAAAACTGGTGATGTTGCGCGAGCAGTTCTTC; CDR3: CASSEKLVMLREQFF
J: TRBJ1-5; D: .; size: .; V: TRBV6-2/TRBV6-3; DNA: TGTGCCAGCAGTTACAGCAGGTGGGGCAATCAGCCCCAGCATTTT; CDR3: CASSYSRWGNQPQHF
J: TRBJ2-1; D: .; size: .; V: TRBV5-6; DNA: TGTGCCAGCAGCTTACCACTAGCTTCCGGGGAGCAGTTCTTC; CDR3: CASSLPLASGEQFF
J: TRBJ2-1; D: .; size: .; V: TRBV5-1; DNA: TGCGCCAGCAGCTTGGGATTTGAGGGGGATGAGCAGTTCTTC; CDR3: CASSLGFEGDEQFF
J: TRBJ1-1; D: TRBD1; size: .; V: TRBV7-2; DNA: TGTGCCAGCAGCTTAGAGGGACAGGGGTACACTGAAGCTTTCTTT; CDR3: CASSLEGQGYTEAFF